The source of this T cell receptor (beta chain) is a study of blood T cell repertoires in COVID-19. This clone was seen just once. Patients in Seattle were enrolled during active infection, then followed longitudinally. Some clones are missing from TCRdb's copy, which holds only in-frame ones; the method was immunoSEQ multiplex PCR. Here the sample spans approximately 290,000 clones, about 85% being singletons. The germline V gene has CDR1 PRHDT and CDR2 FYEKMQ (reference sequence). This CDR3 contains 16 residues. V was pared by 1 base and J by 5 bases, with 8 bases of the junction left unmatched. The TCR was taken from a human donor with COVID-19, enrolled during active disease. The donor label of this sample is uncertain. The rearrangement links TRBV13 to TRBJ1-1, with 9 bases aligning to TRBD1. Source material: peripheral blood. The CDR3 region is CASSLEKGQGGTEAFF. In DNA, the CDR3 is TGTGCCAGCAGCTTAGAAAAGGGACAGGGAGGTACTGAAGCTTTCTTT.